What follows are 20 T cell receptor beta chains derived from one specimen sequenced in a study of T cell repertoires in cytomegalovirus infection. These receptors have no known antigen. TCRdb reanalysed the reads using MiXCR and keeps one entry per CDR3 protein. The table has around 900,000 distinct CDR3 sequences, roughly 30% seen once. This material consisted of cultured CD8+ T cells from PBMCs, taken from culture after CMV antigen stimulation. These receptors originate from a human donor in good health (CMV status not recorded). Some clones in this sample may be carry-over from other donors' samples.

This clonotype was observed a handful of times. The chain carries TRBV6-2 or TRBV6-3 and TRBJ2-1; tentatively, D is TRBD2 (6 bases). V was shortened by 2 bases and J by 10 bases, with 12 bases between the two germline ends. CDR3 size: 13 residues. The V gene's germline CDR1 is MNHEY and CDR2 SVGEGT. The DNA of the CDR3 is TGTGCCAGCAGTTACCCGGCTGGGGGGGAGCAGTTCTTC. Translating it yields CASSYPAGGEQFF.

The chain's CDR3 is CSARPLTTPGNTIYF. The DNA of the CDR3 is TGCAGTGCTCGCCCCTTGACGACTCCTGGAAACACCATATATTTT. The chain recombines TRBV20-1 with TRBJ1-3; no firm D call. Per germline, CDR1 DFQATT and CDR2 SNEGSKA (reference sequence). The CDR3 totals 15 residues. Trimming cost V 5 bases and J 2 bases, with 16 bases left between them.

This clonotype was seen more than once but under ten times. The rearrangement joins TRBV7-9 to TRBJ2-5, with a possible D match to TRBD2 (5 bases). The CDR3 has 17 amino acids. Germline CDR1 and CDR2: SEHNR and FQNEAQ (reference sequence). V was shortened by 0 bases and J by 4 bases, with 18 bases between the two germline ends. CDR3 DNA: TGTGCCAGCAGCTTAGCGCTCGGCTTAGGAGGTAGAGAGACCCAGTACTTC. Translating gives CASSLALGLGGRETQYF.

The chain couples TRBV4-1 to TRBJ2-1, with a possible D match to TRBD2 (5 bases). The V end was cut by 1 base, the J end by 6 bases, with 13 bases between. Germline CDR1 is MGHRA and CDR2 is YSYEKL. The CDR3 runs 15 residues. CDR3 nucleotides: TGCGCCAGCAGCCAAGCTGAGGCCGGGGTCAATGAGCAGTTCTTC. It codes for CASSQAEAGVNEQFF.

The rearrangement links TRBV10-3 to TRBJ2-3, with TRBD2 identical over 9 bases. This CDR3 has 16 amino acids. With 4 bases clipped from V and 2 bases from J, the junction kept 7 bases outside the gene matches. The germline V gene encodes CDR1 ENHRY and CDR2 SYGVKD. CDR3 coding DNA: TGTGCCATCAGTGTAGCGGGGGAACTTTTCACAGATACGCAGTATTTT. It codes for CAISVAGELFTDTQYF.

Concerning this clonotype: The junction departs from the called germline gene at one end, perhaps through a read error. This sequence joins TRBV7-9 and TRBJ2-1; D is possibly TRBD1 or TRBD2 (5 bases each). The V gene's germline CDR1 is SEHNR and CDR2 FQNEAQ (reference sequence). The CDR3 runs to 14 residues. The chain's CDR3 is CANSPEGLDNEQFF. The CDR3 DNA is TGTGCCAACAGCCCCGAGGGGCTTGACAATGAGCAGTTCTTC.

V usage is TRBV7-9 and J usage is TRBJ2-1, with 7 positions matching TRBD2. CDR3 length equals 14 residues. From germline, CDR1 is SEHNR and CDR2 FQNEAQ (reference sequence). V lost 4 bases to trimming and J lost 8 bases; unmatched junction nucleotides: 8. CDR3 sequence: CASSYPGGLDEQFF. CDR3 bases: TGTGCCAGCAGCTACCCCGGGGGGTTGGATGAGCAGTTCTTC.

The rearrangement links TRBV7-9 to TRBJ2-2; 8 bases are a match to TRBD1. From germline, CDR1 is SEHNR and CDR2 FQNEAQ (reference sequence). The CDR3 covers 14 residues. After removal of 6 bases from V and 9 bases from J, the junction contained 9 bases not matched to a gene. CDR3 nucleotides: TGTGCCAGCAGTCCTGCCCAGGGGGCCTGGGAGCTGTTTTTT. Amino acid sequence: CASSPAQGAWELFF.

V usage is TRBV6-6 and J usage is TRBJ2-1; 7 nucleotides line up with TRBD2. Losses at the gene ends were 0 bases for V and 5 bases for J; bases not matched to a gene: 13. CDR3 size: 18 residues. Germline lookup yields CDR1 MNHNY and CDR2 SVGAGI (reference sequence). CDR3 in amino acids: CASSYSRDERGSDNEQFF. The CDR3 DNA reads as TGTGCCAGCAGTTACTCGAGGGACGAGCGGGGAAGTGACAATGAGCAGTTCTTC.

CDR3 loop: CASSMRGLAGRTDTQYF. The CDR3 nucleotides are TGTGCCAGTAGTATGAGGGGACTAGCGGGTCGCACAGATACGCAGTATTTT. The chain joins TRBV19 to TRBJ2-3, with TRBD2 identical over 12 bases. The germline V gene encodes CDR1 LNHDA and CDR2 SQIVND (reference sequence). J lost 1 base, V lost 3 bases, and 5 bases had no gene match. The CDR3 has 17 residues.

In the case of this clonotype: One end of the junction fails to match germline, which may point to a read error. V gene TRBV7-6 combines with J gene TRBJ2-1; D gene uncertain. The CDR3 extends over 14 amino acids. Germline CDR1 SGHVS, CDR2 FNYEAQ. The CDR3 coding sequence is TGTGTCAGCAGCTTGGTAGGGTACAATGTTGAGCAGTTCTTC. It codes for CVSSLVGYNVEQFF.

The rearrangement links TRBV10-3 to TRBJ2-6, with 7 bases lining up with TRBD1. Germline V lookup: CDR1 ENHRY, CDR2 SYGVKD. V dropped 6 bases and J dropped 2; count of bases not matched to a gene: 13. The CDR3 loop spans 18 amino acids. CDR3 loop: CAIRIPGTDYPGANVLTF. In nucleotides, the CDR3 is TGTGCCATCAGAATACCCGGGACAGATTATCCTGGGGCCAACGTCCTGACTTTC.

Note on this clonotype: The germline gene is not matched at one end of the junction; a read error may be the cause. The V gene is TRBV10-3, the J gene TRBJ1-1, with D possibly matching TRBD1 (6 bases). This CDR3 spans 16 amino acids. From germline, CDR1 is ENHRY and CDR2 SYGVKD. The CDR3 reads CVISESEDRLNTEAFF. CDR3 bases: TGTGTCATCAGTGAGTCGGAAGACAGGCTGAACACTGAAGCTTTCTTT.

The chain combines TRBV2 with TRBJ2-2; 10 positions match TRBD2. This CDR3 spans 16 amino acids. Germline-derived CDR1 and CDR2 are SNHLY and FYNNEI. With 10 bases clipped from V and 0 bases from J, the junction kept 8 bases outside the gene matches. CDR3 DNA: TGTGCCACCCTCGGACTAGCGGAAACGAACACCGGGGAGCTGTTTTTT. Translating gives CATLGLAETNTGELFF.

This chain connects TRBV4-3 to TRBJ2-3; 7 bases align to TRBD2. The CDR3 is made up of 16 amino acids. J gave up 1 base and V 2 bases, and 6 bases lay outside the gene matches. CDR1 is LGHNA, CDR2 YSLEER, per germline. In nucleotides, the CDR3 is TGCGCCAGCAGCCAAACTAGCGCCTACGGCACAGATACGCAGTATTTT. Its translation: CASSQTSAYGTDTQYF.

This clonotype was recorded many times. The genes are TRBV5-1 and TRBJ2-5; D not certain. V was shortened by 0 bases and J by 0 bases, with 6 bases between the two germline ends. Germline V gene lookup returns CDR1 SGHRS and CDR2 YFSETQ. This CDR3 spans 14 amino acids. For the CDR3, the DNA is TGCGCCAGCAGCTTGGTTACGTACCAAGAGACCCAGTACTTC. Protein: CASSLVTYQETQYF.

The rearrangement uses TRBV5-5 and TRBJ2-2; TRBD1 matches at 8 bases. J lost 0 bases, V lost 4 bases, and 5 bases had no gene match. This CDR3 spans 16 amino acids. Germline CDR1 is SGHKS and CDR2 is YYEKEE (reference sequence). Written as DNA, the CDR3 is TGTGCCAGCAGCCCCCGGGACAGGTCGAACACCGGGGAGCTGTTTTTT. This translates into CASSPRDRSNTGELFF.

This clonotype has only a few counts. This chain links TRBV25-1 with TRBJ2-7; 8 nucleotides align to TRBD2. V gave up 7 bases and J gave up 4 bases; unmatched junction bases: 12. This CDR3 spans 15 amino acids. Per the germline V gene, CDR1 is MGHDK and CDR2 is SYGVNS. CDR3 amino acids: CASTYGGSGVYEQYF. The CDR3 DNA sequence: TGTGCCAGCACTTATGGGGGTAGCGGGGTTTACGAGCAGTACTTC.

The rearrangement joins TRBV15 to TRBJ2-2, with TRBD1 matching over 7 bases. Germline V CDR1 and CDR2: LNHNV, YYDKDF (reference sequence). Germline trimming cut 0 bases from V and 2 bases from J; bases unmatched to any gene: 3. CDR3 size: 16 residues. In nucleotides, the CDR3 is TGTGCCACCAGCAGAGATGACAGGGTCAACACCGGGGAGCTGTTTTTT. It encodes CATSRDDRVNTGELFF.

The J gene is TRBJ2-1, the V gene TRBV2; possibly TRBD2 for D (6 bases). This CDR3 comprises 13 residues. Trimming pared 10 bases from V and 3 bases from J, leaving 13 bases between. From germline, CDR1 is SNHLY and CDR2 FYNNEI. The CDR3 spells CANAGTYYNEQFF. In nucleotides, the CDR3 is TGTGCCAACGCCGGGACTTACTACAATGAGCAGTTCTTC.